A single sample gave rise to the 32 T cell receptor beta chains below, sequenced in a study of blood T cell repertoires in COVID-19 (dated by TCRdb to about 2020). The library was generated by the immunoSEQ multiplex PCR assay. TCRdb mirrors the immuneACCESS table, restricted to in-frame sequences. Some clones are absent from its copies; in checked studies, under half trace to an unresolved V gene, and the reason for the others is unknown. The sample table lists about 300,000 clones, 85% to 90% of them with a count of one. The biggest ten clones account for 3.5% to 4.5% of the sample. Sequenced input: PBMCs or T cells enriched from blood (not recorded which). All receptors come from a woman aged 18-35 years with acute COVID-19.

V gene TRBV7-9 combines with J gene TRBJ2-1, with D maybe TRBD1 (5 bases). Looked up from germline, CDR1 is SEHNR and CDR2 is FQNEAQ (reference sequence). Trimming stripped 0 bases from V and 9 bases from J, with 12 bases between. The CDR3 has 14 residues. The CDR3 DNA is TGTGCCAGCAGCTTAGCGGCAGGGTGGAGTGAGCAGTTCTTC. Translated, it gives CASSLAAGWSEQFF.

V gene TRBV29-1 combines with J gene TRBJ2-7; TRBD1 might be the D (6 bases). This CDR3 region has 15 residues. CDR1 SQVTM and CDR2 ANQGSEA come from the germline V gene. V lost 0 bases and J 3 bases, leaving 15 bases between the germline ends. The chain's CDR3 is CSVEEKDSESYEQYF. CDR3 DNA: TGCAGCGTTGAAGAAAAGGACAGTGAAAGCTACGAGCAGTACTTC.

The V and J genes are TRBV19 and TRBJ1-2; D gene ambiguous. The CDR3 spans 15 residues. Germline CDR1 is LNHDA and CDR2 is SQIVND (reference sequence). Trimming cost V 5 bases and J 3 bases, with 16 bases left between them. The DNA for the CDR3 is TGTGCCAGTAGTGCAAAACGGGGAACCTACTATGGCTACACCTTC. As protein: CASSAKRGTYYGYTF.

The chain links TRBV28 to TRBJ1-5; 8 positions agree with TRBD1. J gave up 3 bases and V 11 bases, and 12 bases lay outside the gene matches. This CDR3 is 15 amino acids long. CDR1 is MDHEN, CDR2 SYDVKM, per germline. CDR3 DNA: TGTGCCTTAGGGCCGGGACAGGCTTTCAATCAGCCCCAGCATTTT. Translated: CALGPGQAFNQPQHF.

The rearrangement joins TRBV7-2 to TRBJ2-3; D gene uncertain. Per germline, CDR1 SGHTA and CDR2 FQGNSA. This CDR3 has 15 amino acids. The ends were cut back, 0 bases at V and 1 base at J, with 8 bases in the middle. The CDR3 loop is CASSLALRGTDTQYF. The CDR3 coding sequence is TGTGCCAGCAGCTTAGCTCTCCGGGGCACAGATACGCAGTATTTT. Supplemented by reference TRBV7-2 and TRBJ2-3, the full variable domain reads GAGVSQSPSNKVTEKGKDVELRCDPISGHTALYWYRQSLGQGLEFLIYFQGNSAPDKSGLPSDRFSAERTGGSVSTLTIQRTQQEDSAVYLCASSLALRGTDTQYFGPGTRLTVL.

The chain has TRBV11-2 and TRBJ2-5, with D possibly TRBD2 on 6 matching bases. The CDR3 covers 13 residues. V lost 8 bases and J lost 4, with 14 bases in between. The germline V gene has CDR1 SGHAT and CDR2 FQNNGV. The CDR3 loop is CASAFSGGETQYF. The CDR3 region has the DNA TGTGCCAGCGCCTTTAGCGGTGGAGAGACCCAGTACTTC.

The table lists this clone with a count of one. The chain carries TRBV7-9 and TRBJ1-2, with 11 bases fitting TRBD1. Germline V lookup: CDR1 SEHNR, CDR2 FQNEAQ (reference sequence). The V segment lost 5 bases and the J segment 3 bases; nucleotides outside the gene matches: 5. CDR3 length: 15 amino acids. In nucleotides, the CDR3 is TGTGCCAGCAGCCCGGGACAGGGGGTTGACTATGGCTACACCTTC. Translation: CASSPGQGVDYGYTF.

The chain is built from TRBV28 and TRBJ2-4; 7 bases map to TRBD2. J lost 0 bases, V lost 5 bases, and 7 bases had no gene match. Germline V lookup: CDR1 MDHEN, CDR2 SYDVKM. The CDR3 covers 16 residues. CDR3 in amino acids: CASSPWGGSAKNIQYF. The CDR3 coding sequence is TGTGCCAGCAGTCCTTGGGGGGGATCAGCCAAAAACATTCAGTACTTC.

This chain joins TRBV24-1 and TRBJ2-1, with 9 bases matching TRBD1. The CDR3 has 15 residues. Germline lookup yields CDR1 KGHDR and CDR2 SFDVKD. V lost 4 bases, J lost 8 bases, and 8 bases stayed unmatched. CDR3 protein: CATSELGTGWDEQFF. The CDR3 DNA sequence: TGTGCCACCAGTGAACTCGGGACAGGGTGGGATGAGCAGTTCTTC.

This chain joins TRBV3-1 (or the pseudogene TRBV3-2) and TRBJ2-2, with 8 bases matching TRBD1. This CDR3 is 15 amino acids long. Germline V gene lookup returns CDR1 LGHDT and CDR2 YNNKEL (reference sequence). Trimming took 5 bases from V and 3 from J; bases not matched to a gene: 5. The chain's CDR3 is CASSLRQGHTGELFF. The CDR3 DNA reads TGTGCCAGCAGCTTAAGACAGGGGCACACCGGGGAGCTGTTTTTT.

The chain has TRBV3-1 (or the pseudogene TRBV3-2) and TRBJ2-5, with a weak D call TRBD1 (6 bases). CDR3 length: 14 amino acids. The V gene's germline CDR1 is LGHDT and CDR2 YNNKEL (reference sequence). The V gene lost 4 bases and the J gene lost 2 bases, with 11 bases spanning the gap. The CDR3 here is CASSRPGQQETQYF. In DNA, the CDR3 is TGTGCCAGCAGCCGCCCGGGACAACAAGAGACCCAGTACTTC.

This chain joins TRBV3-1 (or the pseudogene TRBV3-2) and TRBJ1-3; 7 bases are a match to TRBD1. The CDR3 loop spans 14 amino acids. Germline CDR1 LGHDT, CDR2 YNNKEL (reference sequence). The J segment lost 4 bases and the V segment lost 6 bases, leaving 6 bases of the junction unmatched. The CDR3 protein is CASRPRGLGNTIYF. The CDR3 nucleotides are TGTGCCAGCAGGCCAAGGGGGCTCGGAAACACCATATATTTT.

This clone was counted a single time. The J gene is TRBJ2-1, the V gene TRBV7-3; 8 nucleotides match TRBD1. With 0 bases clipped from V and 7 bases from J, the junction kept 5 bases outside the gene matches. This CDR3 contains 15 residues. Germline CDR1 SGHTA, CDR2 FQGTGA. The CDR3 DNA sequence: TGTGCCAGCAGCTTAACGGCGACAGGGGCGAATGAGCAGTTCTTC. It yields the protein CASSLTATGANEQFF.

This clone was picked up one time. The chain employs TRBV11-2 and TRBJ2-5; 7 bases map to TRBD1. The CDR3 totals 14 residues. Germline V gene sequence: CDR1 SGHAT, CDR2 FQNNGV. The V and J ends lost 6 bases and 7 bases, in that order; junction bases with no gene match: 11. The CDR3 loop reads CASRGFGQAWTQYF. Written as DNA, the CDR3 is TGTGCCAGCAGGGGTTTTGGACAGGCCTGGACCCAGTACTTC.

CDR3 sequence: CASSQGESYEQYF. CDR3 DNA: TGTGCCAGCAGCCAAGGAGAGAGCTACGAGCAGTACTTC. This rearrangement joins TRBV3-1 (or the pseudogene TRBV3-2) to TRBJ2-7, with D unclear. The CDR3 length is 13 residues. Trimming shortened V by 1 base and J by 3 bases, and 7 bases separated the two germline ends. The germline gives CDR1 LGHDT, CDR2 YNNKEL (reference sequence).

The chain joins TRBV6-6 to TRBJ1-2; 8 nucleotides align to TRBD1. CDR3 length equals 12 residues. In germline, CDR1 is MNHNY, CDR2 SVGAGI (reference sequence). Trimming removed 7 bases from V and 8 bases from J; junction bases left unmatched: 6. The DNA of the CDR3 is TGTGCCAGCAATGGGGACAGGCGCGGCTACACCTTC. This translates into CASNGDRRGYTF.

CDR3 protein: CASARAGTATNEKLFF. The CDR3 nucleotides are TGTGCCAGCGCGCGAGCGGGGACTGCAACTAATGAAAAACTGTTTTTT. The chain employs TRBV11-3 and TRBJ1-4; D perhaps matches TRBD1 (5 bases). V was clipped by 8 bases and J by 0 bases, with 16 bases between them. The CDR3 sequence is 16 residues long. Germline-derived CDR1 and CDR2 are SGHNT and YENEEA.

The J gene is TRBJ1-2, the V gene TRBV5-4; 8 bases are a match to TRBD1. The CDR3 loop spans 15 amino acids. Germline CDR1 reads SGHNT; CDR2 reads YYREEE (reference sequence). V was clipped by 3 bases and J by 8 bases; unmatched bases: 12. CDR3 loop: CASSSTSWTGRGYTF. In DNA form, the CDR3 reads TGTGCCAGCAGCTCCACCTCCTGGACAGGGCGGGGCTACACCTTC.

The chain joins TRBV6-5 to TRBJ2-7, with D perhaps TRBD2 (6 bases). V was shortened by 8 bases and J by 1 base, with 12 bases between the two germline ends. The CDR3 length is 13 residues. Germline CDR1 reads MNHEY; CDR2 reads SVGAGI. CDR3 loop: CASRLGKSYEQYF. For the CDR3, the DNA is TGTGCCAGCCGACTAGGGAAGTCCTACGAGCAGTACTTC.

The chain is built from TRBV14 and TRBJ2-1; D not certain. Germline V gene sequence: CDR1 SGHDN, CDR2 FVKESK. Trimming took 1 base from V and 1 from J, leaving 8 bases between them. CDR3 length: 15 residues. The CDR3 DNA sequence: TGTGCCAGCAGCCAAGCAACTCTGTCCTACAATGAGCAGTTCTTC. Amino acid sequence: CASSQATLSYNEQFF.

Written as DNA, the CDR3 is TGTGCCAGCTCACCTTCGGGTAGCGGGGTCACAGATACGCAGTATTTT. This codes for CASSPSGSGVTDTQYF. The chain is built from TRBV18 and TRBJ2-3; 8 bases map to TRBD2. Losses at the gene ends were 3 bases for V and 2 bases for J; bases not matched to a gene: 7. The CDR3 extends over 16 amino acids. Germline values: CDR1 KGHSH, CDR2 LQKENI.

The chain combines TRBV28 with TRBJ1-3; D possibly corresponds to TRBD1 (6 bases). This CDR3 has 14 residues. Germline V gene lookup returns CDR1 MDHEN and CDR2 SYDVKM. Trimming took 5 bases from V and 1 from J, leaving 9 bases between them. The CDR3 here is CASSTGTSGNTIYF. DNA of the CDR3: TGTGCCAGCAGTACCGGGACATCTGGAAACACCATATATTTT.

This CDR3 reads CAISSTGENTGELFF. CDR3 nucleotides: TGTGCCATCAGCTCAACAGGGGAGAACACCGGGGAGCTGTTTTTT. The chain uses TRBV10-3 and TRBJ2-2, with TRBD1 identical over 7 bases. Germline V CDR1 and CDR2: ENHRY, SYGVKD. This CDR3 has 15 amino acids. The ends lost 6 bases at V and 1 base at J; junction bases unmatched: 5.

The chain joins TRBV6-5 to TRBJ1-1; unclear D gene. Germline assignment: CDR1 MNHEY and CDR2 SVGAGI. V lost 5 bases to trimming and J lost 4 bases, with 11 bases between them. This CDR3 spans 13 amino acids. The CDR3 coding sequence is TGTGCCAGCAGTCCGAGGGAAGGCACTGAAGCTTTCTTT. Protein product: CASSPREGTEAFF.

The rearrangement links TRBV5-1 to TRBJ2-1, with 14 bases that match TRBD2. This CDR3 has 17 residues. J gave up 4 bases and V 3 bases, and 6 bases lay outside the gene matches. Per the germline V gene, CDR1 is SGHRS and CDR2 is YFSETQ. CDR3 protein: CASSSGLAGGSYNEQFF. As DNA, the CDR3 is TGCGCCAGCAGCTCCGGACTAGCGGGAGGCTCGTACAATGAGCAGTTCTTC.

The chain employs TRBV12-3 or TRBV12-4 and TRBJ2-7; possibly TRBD1 for D (6 bases). The CDR3 contains 13 residues. The V and J ends lost 3 bases and 6 bases respectively, with 12 bases between them. CDR3 residues: CASSLQGTGEQYF. In nucleotides, the CDR3 is TGTGCCAGCAGTTTGCAGGGGACGGGCGAGCAGTACTTC.

V usage is TRBV6-5 and J usage is TRBJ1-1; D remains ambiguous. The CDR3 runs to 14 residues. V was pared by 2 bases and J by 1 base, with 8 bases between. Germline V gene lookup returns CDR1 MNHEY and CDR2 SVGAGI. CDR3 sequence (DNA): TGTGCCAGCAGTTACGAGGCGGAGAACACTGAAGCTTTCTTT. It translates to CASSYEAENTEAFF.

The table lists this clone with a count of one. This chain joins TRBV9 and TRBJ2-3; 10 positions match TRBD1. After removal of 0 bases from V and 8 bases from J, the junction contained 6 bases not matched to a gene. Germline CDR1 and CDR2: SGDLS and YYNGEE. CDR3 size: 15 residues. Here the CDR3 DNA reads TGTGCCAGCAGCGTAGAAGGGACAGGGGATGCTACGCAGTATTTT. It is translated as CASSVEGTGDATQYF.

The chain joins TRBV28 to TRBJ1-1; D gene unclear. Germline assignment: CDR1 MDHEN and CDR2 SYDVKM. The CDR3 runs to 15 residues. V lost 1 base and J 1 base, leaving 10 bases between the germline ends. The chain's CDR3 is CASSLLQKANTEAFF. The CDR3 DNA sequence: TGTGCCAGCAGTTTATTACAGAAAGCGAACACTGAAGCTTTCTTT.

The genes are TRBV5-1 and TRBJ2-7; D uncertain. CDR1 and CDR2 from the germline V gene are SGHRS and YFSETQ. The CDR3 is made up of 15 amino acids. V was pared by 4 bases and J by 2 bases, with 16 bases between. As DNA, the CDR3 is TGCGCCAGCAGCCCGAAAATACAAGGAGCCTACGAGCAGTACTTC. Its translation: CASSPKIQGAYEQYF.

The J gene is TRBJ1-1, the V gene TRBV14; 8 nucleotides agree with TRBD1. This CDR3 spans 16 amino acids. Germline CDR1 reads SGHDN; CDR2 reads FVKESK. V lost 4 bases, J lost 0 bases, and 7 bases stayed unmatched. The CDR3, as DNA: TGTGCCAGCAGCCGGGGACAGGCCTTAATGAACACTGAAGCTTTCTTT. Translating gives CASSRGQALMNTEAFF.

This chain links TRBV19 with TRBJ1-1, with D possibly matching TRBD1 (6 bases). V was trimmed by 3 bases and J by 7 bases, leaving 12 bases between them. The CDR3 spans 13 residues. In germline, CDR1 is LNHDA, CDR2 SQIVND (reference sequence). CDR3 sequence (DNA): TGTGCCAGTAGTATCAGGGGCGGAGGTGAAGCTTTCTTT. It encodes CASSIRGGGEAFF.